Described below is a single T cell receptor beta chain sequence and its context. No antigen is known for it. The entry originates in a study of T-cell reconstitution after alpha-beta-depleted transplantation in children. Preparation of the TCRbeta library involved a method that used unique molecular identifiers. MiXCR, applied by TCRdb to the PCR reads, yields one record per CDR3 protein. The profile shows about 440,000 distinct CDR3 sequences, about 40% of them singletons. Regarding the study as a whole: Fresh T-cell production supplied most of the T-cell counts and diversity seen one year after transplant. Reportedly, roughly two months post-transplant, alpha-beta T cells arose from several hundred expanded graft clones. Recipient T cells and thymic progenitors that survived were the source of the high TCRbeta diversity seen at day 60 in some patients.

The germline V and J ends were trimmed by 4 bases and 3 bases, with 10 bases remaining between them. CDR3 length: 14 amino acids. In germline, CDR1 is MNHEY, CDR2 SVGAGI. The genes are TRBV6-5 and TRBJ1-5; D unresolved. The sequenced sample was PBMCs, obtained before TCRalphabeta/CD19-depleted stem cell transplant. The receptor was isolated from a girl aged 2 to 10 with aplastic anemia, due to receive a stem cell transplant. The CDR3 is CASSFRQVNQPQHF. DNA of the CDR3: TGTGCCAGCAGTTTTCGCCAGGTCAATCAGCCCCAGCATTTT.